This section outlines one TCR beta chain sequence together with its context. The antigen is unknown. The CDR3 sequence is 16 residues long. These data come from a study of siplizumab effects on memory and regulatory T cells. Whole-study results and caveats: In siplizumab cultures, the suppressive function of proliferating Tregs remained unconfirmed.

The repertoire was sequenced with immunoSEQ multiplex PCR; TCRdb's copy has only in-frame clones and lacks some. The data show about 62,000 clones, with roughly 85% seen just once and about 0.4% held by the top ten. The sequencing sample was made of memory CD4+ T cells sorted from blood. The genes are TRBV21-1 and TRBJ1-5. TRBV21-1 has pseudogene status. The TCR originated in a human donor in good health. CDR3 in DNA: TGTGCCAGCGGCCCCGACGCTTCTGAACCTGGACGGCCCCAGCATTTT. Translating it yields CASGPDASEPGRPQHF.